The 8 T cell receptor beta chains below come from one sample, sequenced in a study of T-cell reconstitution after alpha-beta-depleted transplantation in children. A library of TCRbeta sequences, prepared with unique molecular identifiers, was generated. TCRdb reprocessed the PCR reads with MiXCR, giving one entry per CDR3 protein. The data hold about 610,000 distinct CDR3 sequences, with 10% observed a single time. The source was PBMCs from the stem cell graft donor, collected from the stem cell graft. These receptors were obtained from a human donor who donated a stem cell graft to a child with acute myeloid leukemia.

In its sample, this clonotype was seen a few times. The chain uses TRBV12-3 or TRBV12-4 and TRBJ1-3; no definite D call. This CDR3 contains 17 residues. V was pared by 7 bases and J by 4 bases, with 23 bases between. The CDR3 is CASNPGWGGRTGNTIYF. CDR3 DNA sequence: TGTGCCAGCAACCCCGGGTGGGGAGGTAGGACGGGAAACACCATATATTTT.

The rearrangement joins TRBV2 to TRBJ2-1; D not certain. The V and J ends lost 4 bases and 8 bases respectively, with 12 bases between them. Germline CDR1 reads SNHLY; CDR2 reads FYNNEI. CDR3 size: 13 residues. This CDR3 reads CASSVSFFHEQFF. The CDR3 nucleotides read TGTGCCAGCAGTGTCTCTTTTTTCCATGAGCAGTTCTTC.

This clonotype came up a few times. CDR3 protein: CASSVTGLPTEAFF. CDR3 nucleotide sequence: TGCGCCAGCAGCGTGACAGGGCTACCCACTGAAGCTTTCTTT. The chain is built from TRBV5-1 and TRBJ1-1, with 7 bases identical to TRBD1. J was trimmed by 4 bases and V by 4 bases; bases with no gene match: 7. Germline V gene sequence: CDR1 SGHRS, CDR2 YFSETQ. The CDR3 contains 14 residues.

At least ten counts were recorded for this clonotype. The chain carries TRBV6-5 and TRBJ2-5, with D perhaps matching TRBD2 (6 bases). CDR1 and CDR2 from the germline V gene are MNHEY and SVGAGI. V lost 5 bases and J 4 bases, leaving 14 bases between the germline ends. This CDR3 is built from 14 residues. The CDR3 DNA follows: TGTGCCAGCAGTCCCGGACGGGAGTCAGAGACCCAGTACTTC. Encoded protein: CASSPGRESETQYF.

This clonotype was counted a few times. The J gene is TRBJ2-5, the V gene TRBV20-1, with 7 bases identical to TRBD2. There are 11 residues in the CDR3. The germline CDR1 and CDR2 sequences are DFQATT and SNEGSKA (reference sequence). Trimming removed 0 bases from V and 14 bases from J; junction bases left unmatched: 6. The DNA of the CDR3 is TGCAGTGCTAGAGATGGGACTATAAGATACTTC. This translates into CSARDGTIRYF.

Notes on this clonotype: The limits of the CDR3 on the DNA are not certain, so only TCRdb's listed CDR3 is given. The J gene is TRBJ1-6, the V gene TRBV12-3 or TRBV12-4; the table's TRBD1 call for D was not verified on the DNA. Counting both end residues, the CDR3 totals 15 amino acids. The CDR3 sequence: CASSSSSGFGSPLHF.

V gene TRBV5-1 combines with J gene TRBJ1-6, with D perhaps matching TRBD1 (6 bases). V gave up 4 bases and J gave up 10 bases, with 18 bases separating them. The length of the CDR3 is 15 residues. Germline V gives CDR1 SGHRS, CDR2 YFSETQ. The CDR3: CASSPLRGVESPLHF. The CDR3 DNA sequence: TGCGCCAGCAGCCCCCTGAGGGGGGTCGAGTCACCCCTCCACTTT.

This clonotype was seen a handful of times. J is TRBJ1-2 and V is TRBV6-2 or TRBV6-3; D uncertain. From germline, CDR1 is MNHEY and CDR2 SVGEGT. V lost 7 bases, J lost 2 bases, and 29 bases lay in between. The CDR3 totals 19 residues. The CDR3 loop reads CASKSDRGPPSRPNYGYTF. CDR3 nucleotides: TGTGCCAGCAAATCAGATCGAGGGCCACCATCAAGACCAAACTATGGCTACACCTTC.